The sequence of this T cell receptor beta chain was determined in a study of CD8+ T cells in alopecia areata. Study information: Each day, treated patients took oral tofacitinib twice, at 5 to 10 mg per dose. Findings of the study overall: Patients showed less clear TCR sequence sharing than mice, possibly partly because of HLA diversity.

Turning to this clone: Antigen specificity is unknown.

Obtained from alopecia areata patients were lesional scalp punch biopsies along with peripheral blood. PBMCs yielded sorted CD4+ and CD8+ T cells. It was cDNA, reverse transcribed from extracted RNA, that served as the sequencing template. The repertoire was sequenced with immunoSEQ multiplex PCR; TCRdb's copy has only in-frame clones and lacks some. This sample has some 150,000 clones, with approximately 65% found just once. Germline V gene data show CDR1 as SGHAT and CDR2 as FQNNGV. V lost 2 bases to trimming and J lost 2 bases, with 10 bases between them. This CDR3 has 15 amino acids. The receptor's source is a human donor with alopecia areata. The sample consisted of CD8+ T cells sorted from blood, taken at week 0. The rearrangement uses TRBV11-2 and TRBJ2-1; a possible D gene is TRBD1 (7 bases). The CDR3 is CASSLQGGTYNEQFF. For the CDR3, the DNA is TGTGCCAGCAGCTTACAGGGGGGCACCTACAATGAGCAGTTCTTC.